These 6 T cell receptor beta chains originate from one sample sequenced in a study of STAT3 mutations in large granular lymphocyte leukemia. Study-wide points: Every T-LGLL patient had at least one immunodominant TCRbeta clonotype.

Here immunoSEQ multiplex PCR was the method, and the copy in TCRdb shows in-frame clones only, minus some. The sample yields 17,000 or so clones, 84% seen once. Their specific antigens are unknown. Sequencing input: peripheral blood mononuclear cells. The receptors were sampled from a man over 45 with T-cell large granular lymphocyte leukemia. Some clones in this sample may be carry-over from other donors' samples.

The chain has TRBV5-6 and TRBJ2-5; TRBD1 agrees at 9 bases. Germline trimming cut 5 bases from V and 4 bases from J; bases unmatched to any gene: 6. Germline CDR1 is SGHDT and CDR2 is YYEEEE. The CDR3 totals 14 residues. The CDR3 spells CASSWGTGRETQYF. Written as DNA, the CDR3 is TGTGCCAGCAGTTGGGGGACAGGGCGAGAGACCCAGTACTTC.

The CDR3 coding sequence is TGTGCCAGCAGTTACGAGACAGGTCTAGCCAAAAACATTCAGTACTTC. Translating it yields CASSYETGLAKNIQYF. This rearrangement joins TRBV6-5 to TRBJ2-4, with a possible D match to TRBD1 (6 bases). From germline, CDR1 is MNHEY and CDR2 SVGAGI. Trimming removed 2 bases from V and 0 bases from J, with 11 bases in between. This CDR3 has 16 residues.

The V gene is TRBV5-4, the J gene TRBJ1-4; the D gene is possibly TRBD1 (5 bases). This CDR3 comprises 14 residues. Germline loops: CDR1 SGHNT, CDR2 YYREEE (reference sequence). The V and J ends lost 3 bases and 4 bases respectively, with 10 bases between them. CDR3 loop: CASSWGLNNEKLFF. DNA for the CDR3: TGTGCCAGCAGCTGGGGACTGAATAATGAAAAACTGTTTTTT.

V usage is TRBV5-1 and J usage is TRBJ1-6, with D possibly being TRBD1 (6 bases). CDR1 and CDR2 from the germline V gene are SGHRS and YFSETQ. V lost 4 bases to trimming and J lost 5 bases, with 13 bases between them. The CDR3 totals 15 residues. CDR3 DNA: TGCGCCAGCAGCCCCCCCGGACAGAATAATTCACCCCTCCACTTT. It translates to CASSPPGQNNSPLHF.

The chain recombines TRBV9 with TRBJ2-7, with D possibly TRBD2 on 5 matching bases. Germline V CDR1 and CDR2: SGDLS, YYNGEE. This CDR3 contains 16 residues. V lost 0 bases and J 3 bases, leaving 16 bases between the germline ends. CDR3 region: CASSVEVLAKDYEQYF. The CDR3 DNA is TGTGCCAGCAGCGTAGAGGTGCTAGCCAAGGACTACGAGCAGTACTTC.

The gene calls are TRBV19 and TRBJ2-5; the match to TRBD2 covers 13 bases. The J segment lost 1 base and the V segment lost 5 bases, leaving 7 bases of the junction unmatched. Germline assignment: CDR1 LNHDA and CDR2 SQIVND (reference sequence). This CDR3 region has 17 residues. The CDR3 is CASSAILAGGFQETQYF. DNA of the CDR3: TGTGCCAGTAGTGCTATACTAGCGGGGGGGTTCCAAGAGACCCAGTACTTC.